These 30 T cell receptor beta chains were sequenced from one sample in a study of monozygotic twins with inflammatory bowel disease. TCRdb reprocessed the 5' RACE reads and keeps a single row for each CDR3 protein, giving no DNA. The ten top clones account for less than 2.5%, within a sample of 400,000 to 500,000 distinct CDR3 sequences. The sample taken for sequencing was blood. All receptors derive from a human donor with ulcerative colitis or Crohn's disease, or a healthy co-twin of an affected twin (not recorded which).

V and J are TRBV25-1 and TRBJ1-4; TCRdb's D call, TRBD1, is unchecked because there is no DNA. This CDR3 has 15 amino acids. In germline, CDR1 is MGHDK, CDR2 SYGVNS. Here the CDR3 reads CASSDTGQGNEKLFF.

The rearrangement uses TRBV20-1 and TRBJ2-7; TCRdb designates TRBD2, a call that cannot be tested without DNA. CDR1 DFQATT and CDR2 SNEGSKA come from the germline V gene (reference sequence). The CDR3 covers 16 residues. The CDR3 spells CSAPFSGPSKAYEQYF.

The J gene is TRBJ2-1, the V gene TRBV7-9. The CDR3 covers 15 residues. Germline CDR1 SEHNR, CDR2 FQNEAQ (reference sequence). This chain's CDR3 is CASSLKAGSYNEQFF.

V is TRBV13 and J is TRBJ2-5; TCRdb outputs TRBD2, but without DNA this stays unchecked. Germline lookup yields CDR1 PRHDT and CDR2 FYEKMQ (reference sequence). CDR3 length equals 12 residues. CDR3 protein: CASSARERTQYF.

The chain carries TRBV6-2 or TRBV6-3 and TRBJ1-5; TCRdb lists TRBD1, though no DNA is available to test this call. The germline V gene encodes CDR1 MNHEY and CDR2 SVGEGT. The CDR3 length is 16 residues. CDR3: CASSGGAGILNQPQHF.

The V gene is TRBV12-3 or TRBV12-4, the J gene TRBJ2-1; TCRdb gives TRBD2 as the D gene, but with no DNA this cannot be confirmed. The CDR3 runs to 15 residues. CDR3 protein: CASSLVVAVYNEQFF.

This rearrangement joins TRBV6-5 to TRBJ1-1; without DNA, the TCRdb call of TRBD1 cannot be checked. The germline gives CDR1 MNHEY, CDR2 SVGAGI. This CDR3 is built from 13 residues. The CDR3 reads CASSRGGSPEAFF.

The chain employs TRBV11-2 and TRBJ2-6. The CDR3 is 17 amino acids. Germline assignment: CDR1 SGHAT and CDR2 FQNNGV. This CDR3 reads CASSLLPDLEGANVLTF.

The rearrangement joins TRBV20-1 to TRBJ2-7; TCRdb calls TRBD1, which cannot be checked without DNA. The germline CDR1 and CDR2 sequences are DFQATT and SNEGSKA (reference sequence). The CDR3 has 14 amino acids. CDR3 residues: CSASLGTGAYEQYF.

The chain recombines TRBV5-1 with TRBJ1-1; TCRdb picks TRBD1, but there is no DNA to check that call. Germline assignment: CDR1 SGHRS and CDR2 YFSETQ. CDR3 length equals 14 residues. This CDR3 is CASSSQGARTEAFF.

The rearrangement links TRBV12-3 or TRBV12-4 to TRBJ1-2; TCRdb lists TRBD1, though no DNA is available to test this call. The CDR3 runs to 13 residues. This CDR3 reads CASSRLGIESYTF.

The chain is built from TRBV2 and TRBJ2-7. Germline values: CDR1 SNHLY, CDR2 FYNNEI. The CDR3 contains 13 residues. The CDR3 here is CASTLGNTYEQYF.

The chain links TRBV5-6 to TRBJ2-7; TCRdb reports TRBD1, a call that lacks DNA to check it against. Germline-derived CDR1 and CDR2 are SGHDT and YYEEEE. The CDR3 totals 14 residues. CDR3 region: CASSHRDTSYEQYF. The entire variable domain, with the rest obtained from reference TRBV5-6 and TRBJ2-7, is as follows: DAGVTQSPTHLIKTRGQQVTLRCSPKSGHDTVSWYQQALGQGPQFIFQYYEEEERQRGNFPDRFSGHQFPNYSSELNVNALLLGDSALYLCASSHRDTSYEQYFGPGTRLTVT.

The chain links TRBV5-1 to TRBJ2-1; there is no DNA to check the TCRdb D call of TRBD2. The germline V gene encodes CDR1 SGHRS and CDR2 YFSETQ. There are 14 residues in the CDR3. CDR3 amino acids: CASSSGTRDNEQFF.

The V gene is TRBV4-2, the J gene TRBJ2-7; TCRdb gives TRBD1 as the D gene, but with no DNA this cannot be confirmed. The CDR3 loop spans 15 amino acids. The germline V gene encodes CDR1 LGHNA and CDR2 YNFKEQ. CDR3 region: CASSRGWESGVEQYF.

V and J are TRBV20-1 and TRBJ2-7. In germline, CDR1 is DFQATT, CDR2 SNEGSKA (reference sequence). This CDR3 has 14 residues. The CDR3 loop is CSASNRYSTYEQYF.

This chain links TRBV5-6 with TRBJ1-5; TCRdb names TRBD1, which stays unverified in the absence of DNA. The CDR3 has 17 amino acids. CDR1 and CDR2 from the germline V gene are SGHDT and YYEEEE. CDR3 in amino acids: CASSLVQGDYSNQPQHF.

The chain recombines TRBV9 with TRBJ1-1; lacking DNA, the TRBD1 call made by TCRdb goes unchecked. The CDR3 consists of 15 residues. Germline CDR1 and CDR2: SGDLS and YYNGEE. CDR3 protein: CASSVARQGNTEAFF. Full variable domain (outside the CDR3, taken from reference TRBV9 and TRBJ1-1): DSGVTQTPKHLITATGQRVTLRCSPRSGDLSVYWYQQSLDQGLQFLIQYYNGEERAKGNILERFSAQQFPDLHSELNLSSLELGDSALYFCASSVARQGNTEAFFGQGTRLTVV.

This rearrangement joins TRBV20-1 to TRBJ2-1; the TCRdb D gene call, TRBD2, has no DNA to confirm it. Germline CDR1 reads DFQATT; CDR2 reads SNEGSKA (reference sequence). The CDR3 consists of 16 residues. CDR3 protein: CSARGRGAGGSGEQFF.

Here the CDR3 reads CAAGKALDQPQHF. J is TRBJ1-5 and V is TRBV30. CDR1 GTSNPN and CDR2 SVGIG come from the germline V gene (reference sequence). This CDR3 comprises 13 residues.

This CDR3 reads CSQYTGFRGYTF. The rearrangement links TRBV20-1 to TRBJ1-2; TCRdb indicates TRBD1, and absent DNA this call remains unverified. Germline CDR1 reads DFQATT; CDR2 reads SNEGSKA (reference sequence). The CDR3 sequence is 12 residues long.

The chain employs TRBV4-3 and TRBJ1-2. Germline V gene data show CDR1 as LGHNA and CDR2 as YSLEER. The CDR3 loop spans 14 amino acids. The chain's CDR3 is CASSPSDGLYGYTF.

This chain joins TRBV10-3 and TRBJ1-5. The CDR3 sequence is 13 residues long. Germline CDR1 and CDR2: ENHRY and SYGVKD. Here the CDR3 reads CAISESGDQPQHF.

This sequence joins TRBV3-1 and TRBJ2-1; TCRdb names TRBD2, which stays unverified in the absence of DNA. Germline CDR1 is LGHDT and CDR2 is YNNKEL (reference sequence). The CDR3 length is 15 residues. The chain's CDR3 is CASSQGLAGVNEQFF.

This chain connects TRBV10-3 to TRBJ2-5; the TRBD1 assignment by TCRdb is unverifiable without DNA. The germline CDR1 and CDR2 sequences are ENHRY and SYGVKD. CDR3 size: 13 residues. The CDR3 loop reads CAISEGGWETQYF.

The genes are TRBV2 and TRBJ2-7. CDR3 length equals 12 residues. The germline gives CDR1 SNHLY, CDR2 FYNNEI. The CDR3 reads CASIGRNYEQYF.

This chain connects TRBV6-5 to TRBJ2-2; the TRBD1 assignment by TCRdb is unverifiable without DNA. This CDR3 contains 16 residues. From germline, CDR1 is MNHEY and CDR2 SVGAGI. The CDR3: CASSSYRRDVPGELFF.

V usage is TRBV5-5 and J usage is TRBJ2-2; TCRdb's D gene call, TRBD1, goes unchecked for lack of DNA. The V gene's germline CDR1 is SGHKS and CDR2 YYEKEE (reference sequence). The CDR3 length is 16 residues. The CDR3 region is CASSLVDSLNTGELFF.

The CDR3 protein is CASSWDREYGYTF. The chain couples TRBV5-4 to TRBJ1-2. The CDR3 covers 13 residues. Per germline, CDR1 SGHNT and CDR2 YYREEE (reference sequence).

The rearrangement uses TRBV30 and TRBJ1-1. The CDR3 consists of 15 residues. Germline assignment: CDR1 GTSNPN and CDR2 SVGIG (reference sequence). CDR3 loop: CAWSRSSVWNTEAFF.